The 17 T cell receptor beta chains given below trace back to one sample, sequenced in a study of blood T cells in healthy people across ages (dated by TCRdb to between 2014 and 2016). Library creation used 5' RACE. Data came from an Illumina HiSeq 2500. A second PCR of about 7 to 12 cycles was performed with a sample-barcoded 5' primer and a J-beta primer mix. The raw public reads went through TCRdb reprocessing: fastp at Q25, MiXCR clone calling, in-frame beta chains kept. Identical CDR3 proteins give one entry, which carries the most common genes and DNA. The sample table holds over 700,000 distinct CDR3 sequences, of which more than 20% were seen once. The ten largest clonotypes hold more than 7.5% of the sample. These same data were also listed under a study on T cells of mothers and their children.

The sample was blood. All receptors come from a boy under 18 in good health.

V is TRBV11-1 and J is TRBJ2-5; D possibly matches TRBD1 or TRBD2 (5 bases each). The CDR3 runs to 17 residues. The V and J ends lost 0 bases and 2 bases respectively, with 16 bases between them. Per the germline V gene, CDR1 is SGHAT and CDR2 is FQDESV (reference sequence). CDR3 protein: CASSLAAVPGAQETQYF. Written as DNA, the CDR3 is TGTGCCAGCAGCTTAGCGGCGGTTCCCGGGGCGCAAGAGACCCAGTACTTC. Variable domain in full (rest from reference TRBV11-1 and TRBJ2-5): EAEVAQSPRYKITEKSQAVAFWCDPISGHATLYWYRQILGQGPELLVQFQDESVVDDSQLPKDRFSAERLKGVDSTLKIQPAELGDSAMYLCASSLAAVPGAQETQYFGPGTRLLVL.

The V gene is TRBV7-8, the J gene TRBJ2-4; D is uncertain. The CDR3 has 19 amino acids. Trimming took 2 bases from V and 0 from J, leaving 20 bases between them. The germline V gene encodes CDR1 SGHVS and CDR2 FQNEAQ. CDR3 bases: TGTGCCAGCAGCTTATTGGGCCGTACGGTCACGCTAGCCAAAAACATTCAGTACTTC. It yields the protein CASSLLGRTVTLAKNIQYF.

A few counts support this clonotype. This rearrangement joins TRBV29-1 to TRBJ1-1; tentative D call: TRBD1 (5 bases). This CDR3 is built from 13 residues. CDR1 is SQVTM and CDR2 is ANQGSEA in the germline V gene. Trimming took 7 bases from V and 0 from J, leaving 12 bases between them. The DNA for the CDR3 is TGCAGCGCCCTCGACAGAATGAACACTGAAGCTTTCTTT. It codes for CSALDRMNTEAFF.

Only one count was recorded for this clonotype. CDR3 protein: CASSQGGLTQFF. The CDR3 nucleotides are TGTGCCAGCAGCCAAGGGGGACTCACGCAGTTCTTC. The chain is built from TRBV4-2 and TRBJ2-5; tentative D call: TRBD2 (6 bases). TRBJ2-1 matches the DNA end more closely, so the J call is doubtful. In germline, CDR1 is LGHNA, CDR2 YNFKEQ. The CDR3 sequence is 12 residues long.

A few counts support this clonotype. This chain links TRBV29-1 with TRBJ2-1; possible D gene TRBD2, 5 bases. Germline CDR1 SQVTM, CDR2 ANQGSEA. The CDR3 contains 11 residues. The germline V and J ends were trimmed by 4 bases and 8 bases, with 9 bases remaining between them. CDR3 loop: CSVGESDEQFF. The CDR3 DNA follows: TGCAGCGTTGGGGAGTCCGATGAGCAGTTCTTC.

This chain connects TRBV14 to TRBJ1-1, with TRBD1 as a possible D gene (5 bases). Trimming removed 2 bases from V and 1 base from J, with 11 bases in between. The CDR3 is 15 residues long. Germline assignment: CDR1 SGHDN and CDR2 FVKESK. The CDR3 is CASSQIGAKNTEAFF. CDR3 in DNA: TGTGCCAGCAGCCAAATCGGGGCGAAGAACACTGAAGCTTTCTTT.

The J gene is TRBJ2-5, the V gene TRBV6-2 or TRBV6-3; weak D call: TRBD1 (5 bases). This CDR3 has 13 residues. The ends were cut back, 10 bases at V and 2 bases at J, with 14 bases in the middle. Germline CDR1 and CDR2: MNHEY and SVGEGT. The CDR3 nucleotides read TGTGCCACCTCGGTACAGGCTCAAGAGACCCAGTACTTC. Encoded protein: CATSVQAQETQYF.

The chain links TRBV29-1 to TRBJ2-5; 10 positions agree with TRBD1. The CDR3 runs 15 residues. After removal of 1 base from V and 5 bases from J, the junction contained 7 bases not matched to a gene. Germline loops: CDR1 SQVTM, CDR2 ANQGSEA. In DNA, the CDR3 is TGCAGCGTTGAAGGGGACAGGGGATTCAAGGAGACCCAGTACTTC. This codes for CSVEGDRGFKETQYF.

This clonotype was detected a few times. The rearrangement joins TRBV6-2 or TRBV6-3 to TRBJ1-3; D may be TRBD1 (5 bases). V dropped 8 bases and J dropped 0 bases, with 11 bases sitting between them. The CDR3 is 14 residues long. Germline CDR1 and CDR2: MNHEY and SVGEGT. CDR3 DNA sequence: TGTGCCAGCGCCCGACAGAGCTCTGGAAACACCATATATTTT. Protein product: CASARQSSGNTIYF.

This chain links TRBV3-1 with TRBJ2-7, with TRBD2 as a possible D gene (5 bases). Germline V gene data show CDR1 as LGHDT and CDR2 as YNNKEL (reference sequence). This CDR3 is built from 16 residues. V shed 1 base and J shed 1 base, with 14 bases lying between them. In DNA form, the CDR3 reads TGTGCCAGCAGCCAAGTTGTTCTAGCTGGGTCCTACGAGCAGTACTTC. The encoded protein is CASSQVVLAGSYEQYF.

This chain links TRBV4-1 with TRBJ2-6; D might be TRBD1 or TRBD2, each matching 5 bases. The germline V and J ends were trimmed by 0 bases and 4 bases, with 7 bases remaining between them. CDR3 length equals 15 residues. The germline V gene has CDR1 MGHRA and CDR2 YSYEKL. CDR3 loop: CASSQEGTGANVLTF. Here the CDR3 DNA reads TGCGCCAGCAGCCAAGAAGGGACCGGGGCCAACGTCCTGACTTTC.

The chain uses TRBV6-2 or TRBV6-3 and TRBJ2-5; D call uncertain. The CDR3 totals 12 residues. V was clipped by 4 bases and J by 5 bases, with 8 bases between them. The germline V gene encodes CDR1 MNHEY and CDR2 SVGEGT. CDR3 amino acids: CASSFFVETQYF. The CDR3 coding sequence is TGTGCCAGCAGTTTTTTTGTCGAGACCCAGTACTTC.

The CDR3 reads CASSRTHSYEQYF. DNA of the CDR3: TGTGCCAGCAGTCGGACTCATTCCTACGAGCAGTACTTC. The V call is TRBV7-9, the J call TRBJ2-7, with D possibly being TRBD2 (5 bases). With 6 bases removed from V and 1 base from J, the gap between germline ends came to 10 bases. This CDR3 region has 13 residues. Germline-derived CDR1 and CDR2 are SEHNR and FQNEAQ (reference sequence).

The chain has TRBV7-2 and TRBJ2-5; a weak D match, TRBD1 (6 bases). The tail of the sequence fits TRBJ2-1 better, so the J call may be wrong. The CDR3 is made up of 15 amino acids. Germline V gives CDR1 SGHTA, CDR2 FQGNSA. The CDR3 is CASSLSPGQYNEQFF. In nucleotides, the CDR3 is TGTGCCAGCAGCTTATCACCAGGACAGTACAATGAGCAGTTCTTC.

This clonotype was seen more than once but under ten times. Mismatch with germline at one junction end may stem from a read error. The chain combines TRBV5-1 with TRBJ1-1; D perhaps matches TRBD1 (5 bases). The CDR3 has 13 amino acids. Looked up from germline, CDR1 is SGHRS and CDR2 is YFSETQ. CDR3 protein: CATSSIGGTEAFF. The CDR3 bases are TGCGCCACCAGCAGCATCGGGGGCACTGAAGCTTTCTTT. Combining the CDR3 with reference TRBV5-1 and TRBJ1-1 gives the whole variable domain KAGVTQTPRYLIKTRGQQVTLSCSPISGHRSVSWYQQTPGQGLQFLFEYFSETQRNKGNFPGRFSGRQFSNSRSEMNVSTLELGDSALYLCATSSIGGTEAFFGQGTRLTVV.

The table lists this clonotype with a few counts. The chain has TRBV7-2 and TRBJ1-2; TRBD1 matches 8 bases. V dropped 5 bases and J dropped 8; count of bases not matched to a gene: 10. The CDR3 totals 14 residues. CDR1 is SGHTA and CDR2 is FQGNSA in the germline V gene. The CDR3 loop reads CASSDSPGGWGYTF. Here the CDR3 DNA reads TGTGCCAGCAGCGATTCCCCAGGGGGCTGGGGCTACACCTTC.

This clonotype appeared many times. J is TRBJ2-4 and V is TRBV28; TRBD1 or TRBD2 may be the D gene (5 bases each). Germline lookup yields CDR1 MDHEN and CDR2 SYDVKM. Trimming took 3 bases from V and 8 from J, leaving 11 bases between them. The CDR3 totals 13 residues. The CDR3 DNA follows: TGTGCCAGCAGTTTTCCTAGCAGGGACATTCAGTACTTC. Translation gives CASSFPSRDIQYF. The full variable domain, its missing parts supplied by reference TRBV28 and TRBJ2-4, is DVKVTQSSRYLVKRTGEKVFLECVQDMDHENMFWYRQDPGLGLRLIYFSYDVKMKEKGDIPEGYSVSREKKERFSLILESASTNQTSMYLCASSFPSRDIQYFGAGTRLSVL.